This T cell receptor (beta chain) was captured in a study of spatial heterogeneity in lung cancer. The study, taken as a whole, reports: Coverage of tumor T cells, an estimated figure, was approximately 7.7% for alpha and about 13% for beta chains. Counts that tracked tumor mutation counts were those of expanded intratumoral alpha and beta TCRs.

TCRdb re-derived calls from the 5' RACE reads in MiXCR, one entry per CDR3 protein. Among about 2,200 distinct CDR3 sequences, around 16% were seen once, and the ten largest hold 25% to 40%. The time point is: sample taken at primary tumor resection. The donors comprised 70 to 85 untreated early-stage non-small cell lung cancer patients. This clonotype was seen a handful of times. Its antigen is undetermined. This sample comprised lung tumor tissue, obtained at surgery. The sequence was obtained from a male donor with early-stage non-small cell lung cancer.

The CDR3 DNA reads as TGTGCCAGCAGAGACCTGGACATCCCTCAGTACTTC. Translation gives CASRDLDIPQYF. The rearrangement uses TRBV2 and TRBJ2-4; D might be TRBD1 (5 bases). Trimming left V 6 bases short and J 12 bases short, with 15 bases between. The germline CDR1 and CDR2 sequences are SNHLY and FYNNEI. This CDR3 has 12 residues.